The next 14 T cell receptor beta chains were all read from a single sample in a study of identical twins. Using its own MiXCR run on the 5' RACE reads, TCRdb lists one record per CDR3 protein. The sample lists 700,000 to 950,000 distinct CDR3 sequences, about 12% occurring once. These data were also filed under a second study, of yellow fever vaccine responses in identical twins.

The sequenced sample was PBMCs. Source of these receptors: a woman aged 18-29 years in good health.

This clonotype was picked up a small number of times. The chain links TRBV4-1 to TRBJ2-2; the match to TRBD2 covers 9 bases. Germline CDR1 and CDR2: MGHRA and YSYEKL. The length of the CDR3 is 15 residues. Trimming at V came to 4 bases and at J to 4 bases, leaving 4 bases not matched to a gene. The CDR3 spells CASSPQTSGTGELFF. The CDR3 DNA reads TGCGCCAGCAGCCCCCAGACTAGCGGCACCGGGGAGCTGTTTTTT.

This clonotype was detected only a few times. The V gene is TRBV7-2, the J gene TRBJ2-1; 10 bases match TRBD2. V lost 1 base to trimming and J lost 9 bases; unmatched junction nucleotides: 6. This CDR3 is built from 15 residues. Germline V gene data show CDR1 as SGHTA and CDR2 as FQGNSA. This CDR3 reads CASSLVGSGRTEQFF. CDR3 DNA sequence: TGTGCCAGCAGCTTAGTGGGTAGCGGGAGGACTGAGCAGTTCTTC.

This clonotype has a single count. The chain couples TRBV4-1 to TRBJ2-1; TRBD2 might be the D (5 bases). The CDR3 is 13 amino acids. With 3 bases removed from V and 6 bases from J, the gap between germline ends came to 9 bases. Germline CDR1 and CDR2: MGHRA and YSYEKL. CDR3 in DNA: TGCGCCAGCAGCCACCGTGCGGGCAATGAGCAGTTCTTC. It codes for CASSHRAGNEQFF.

This clonotype was detected many times. V is TRBV10-3 and J is TRBJ2-1, with D possibly TRBD1 on 5 matching bases. CDR1 and CDR2 from the germline V gene are ENHRY and SYGVKD. The CDR3 contains 14 residues. The V end lost 6 bases, the J end lost 5 bases, and 14 bases lay between the germline ends. CDR3 residues: CAISASVGDNEQFF. The CDR3 bases are TGTGCCATCAGCGCCTCCGTAGGGGACAATGAGCAGTTCTTC.

This clonotype has ten or more counts. The rearrangement joins TRBV5-1 to TRBJ2-5, with no clear D. This CDR3 has 12 residues. The germline V and J ends were trimmed by 0 bases and 3 bases, with 3 bases remaining between them. Looked up from germline, CDR1 is SGHRS and CDR2 is YFSETQ. The CDR3 nucleotides are TGCGCCAGCAGCTTGGATAAAGAGACCCAGTACTTC. It codes for CASSLDKETQYF. Full variable domain (remainder filled in from reference TRBV5-1 and TRBJ2-5): KAGVTQTPRYLIKTRGQQVTLSCSPISGHRSVSWYQQTPGQGLQFLFEYFSETQRNKGNFPGRFSGRQFSNSRSEMNVSTLELGDSALYLCASSLDKETQYFGPGTRLLVL.

In nucleotides, the CDR3 is TGTGCCAGCAGCTTAGGCGTATTAGCTAACTATGGCTACACCTTC. Protein product: CASSLGVLANYGYTF. V and J are TRBV13 and TRBJ1-2; D gene uncertain. Between the trimmed V and J ends, which lost 0 bases and 0 bases, there was a span of 8 bases. From germline, CDR1 is PRHDT and CDR2 FYEKMQ (reference sequence). This CDR3 comprises 15 residues.

This sequence joins TRBV29-1 and TRBJ2-5; D call uncertain. The V end lost 5 bases, the J end lost 5 bases, and 9 bases lay between the germline ends. CDR3 length equals 11 residues. Per germline, CDR1 SQVTM and CDR2 ANQGSEA. CDR3 protein: CSVFLGETQYF. The CDR3 coding sequence is TGCAGCGTTTTTCTGGGGGAGACCCAGTACTTC.

In its sample, this clonotype was seen a few times. J is TRBJ2-2 and V is TRBV29-1, with 7 bases fitting TRBD2. V was clipped by 6 bases and J by 4 bases; unmatched bases: 8. CDR1 and CDR2 from the germline V gene are SQVTM and ANQGSEA. CDR3 length: 14 residues. The CDR3 loop is CSVTWGGGTGELFF. The DNA for the CDR3 is TGCAGCGTCACCTGGGGGGGTGGCACCGGGGAGCTGTTTTTT.

The chain carries TRBV4-1 and TRBJ2-7, with TRBD1 matching over 7 bases. The CDR3 has 16 residues. The germline V gene has CDR1 MGHRA and CDR2 YSYEKL. V dropped 4 bases and J dropped 2; count of bases not matched to a gene: 11. CDR3 bases: TGCGCCAGCAGCCCGACCCCGAGACAGGGTCCCTACGAGCAGTACTTC. This sequence encodes CASSPTPRQGPYEQYF.

Ten or more counts support this clonotype. The junction does not match germline at one end; this may be a read error. The genes are TRBV5-1 and TRBJ1-1, with 8 positions matching TRBD1. Germline V CDR1 and CDR2: SGHRS, YFSETQ. The CDR3 is 15 residues long. CDR3 coding DNA: TGTGCCAGCAGCTTCGGACAGGGTATGAACACTGAAGCTTTCTTT. This translates into CASSFGQGMNTEAFF.

The chain recombines TRBV5-1 with TRBJ2-7; TRBD2 matches 13 bases. Germline lookup yields CDR1 SGHRS and CDR2 YFSETQ. J was trimmed by 5 bases and V by 1 base; bases with no gene match: 9. This CDR3 is 17 amino acids long. The CDR3 loop is CASSLSLAGGPGHEQYF. As DNA, the CDR3 is TGCGCCAGCAGCTTGTCACTAGCGGGAGGGCCGGGGCACGAGCAGTACTTC.

There are a few counts of this clonotype. The chain joins TRBV5-1 to TRBJ1-4, with 8 bases lining up with TRBD1. Trimming cost V 0 bases and J 7 bases; bases outside gene matches: 5. Germline V gene data show CDR1 as SGHRS and CDR2 as YFSETQ. This CDR3 is built from 15 residues. CDR3 residues: CASSLGTGLGEKLFF. Written as DNA, the CDR3 is TGCGCCAGCAGCTTGGGGACAGGGTTGGGTGAAAAACTGTTTTTT.

This clonotype was observed a few times. This chain joins TRBV3-1 and TRBJ2-5; 9 bases match TRBD2. The CDR3 extends over 17 amino acids. Germline lookup yields CDR1 LGHDT and CDR2 YNNKEL (reference sequence). V shed 6 bases and J 1 base; nucleotides not matched to a gene: 12. CDR3 DNA sequence: TGTGCCAGCAGTGATGGGGCTAGCGGGACGACCCAAGAGACCCAGTACTTC. Translated: CASSDGASGTTQETQYF.

The CDR3 DNA is TGTGCCAGCAGCCCAGGGAGGACTAGCGGGAGTAAAGTTGATACGCAGTATTTT. It specifies CASSPGRTSGSKVDTQYF. The chain combines TRBV6-1 with TRBJ2-3; 13 positions match TRBD2. V lost 6 bases and J lost 6; bases outside the gene matches: 15. CDR3 length equals 18 residues. CDR1 and CDR2 (germline): MNHNS, SASEGT.